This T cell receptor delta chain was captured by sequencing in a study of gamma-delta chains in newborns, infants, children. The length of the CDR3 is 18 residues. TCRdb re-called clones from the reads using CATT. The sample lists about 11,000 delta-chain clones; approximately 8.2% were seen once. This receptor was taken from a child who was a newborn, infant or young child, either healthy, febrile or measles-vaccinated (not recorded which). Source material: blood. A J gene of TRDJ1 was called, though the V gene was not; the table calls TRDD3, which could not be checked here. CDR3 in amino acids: CACDTLNPGDPRADKLIF. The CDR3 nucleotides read TGTGCCTGTGACACGCTAAATCCGGGGGATCCGCGAGCCGATAAACTCATCTTT.